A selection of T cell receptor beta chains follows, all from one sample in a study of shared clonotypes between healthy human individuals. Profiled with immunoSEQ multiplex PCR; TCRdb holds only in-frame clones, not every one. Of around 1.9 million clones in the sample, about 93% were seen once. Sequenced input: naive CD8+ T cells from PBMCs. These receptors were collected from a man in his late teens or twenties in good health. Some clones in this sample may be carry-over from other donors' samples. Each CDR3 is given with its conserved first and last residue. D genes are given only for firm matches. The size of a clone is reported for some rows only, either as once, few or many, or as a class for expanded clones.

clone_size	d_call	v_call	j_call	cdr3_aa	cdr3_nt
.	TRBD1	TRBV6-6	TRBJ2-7	CASSYGTGAYEQYF	TGTGCCAGCAGTTACGGGACAGGGGCATACGAGCAGTACTTC
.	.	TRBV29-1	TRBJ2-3	CSVDGRISLDTQYF	TGCAGCGTTGACGGGAGAATTTCTCTCGATACGCAGTATTTT
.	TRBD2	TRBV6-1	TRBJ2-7	CASSDDGGSYEQYF	TGTGCCAGCAGTGACGACGGCGGGAGCTACGAGCAGTACTTC
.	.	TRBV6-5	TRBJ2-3	CASSLGVASTDTQYF	TGTGCCAGCTCGCTAGGCGTGGCTAGCACAGATACGCAGTATTTT
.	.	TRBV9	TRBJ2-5	CASSQGLPAETQYF	TGTGCCAGCAGCCAAGGGCTCCCAGCGGAGACCCAGTACTTC
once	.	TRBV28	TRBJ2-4	CASSLGSAKNIQYF	TGTGCCAGCAGTTTAGGATCAGCCAAAAACATTCAGTACTTC
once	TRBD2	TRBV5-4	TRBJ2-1	CASQTSGRPYNEQFF	TGTGCCAGCCAGACTAGCGGCCGGCCCTACAATGAGCAGTTCTTC
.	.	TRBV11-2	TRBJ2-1	CASRLYGSIGQFF	TGTGCCAGCAGACTTTACGGATCGATAGGGCAGTTCTTC
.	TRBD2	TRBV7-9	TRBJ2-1	CASSPRTSGNEQFF	TGTGCCAGCAGCCCCCGGACTAGCGGGAATGAGCAGTTCTTC
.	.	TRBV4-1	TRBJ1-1	CASSRSESPVNTEAFF	TGCGCCAGCAGCCGGTCGGAGAGCCCTGTGAACACTGAAGCTTTCTTT
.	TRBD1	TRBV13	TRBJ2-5	CASSYDREQETQYF	TGTGCCAGCAGCTACGACAGGGAGCAAGAGACCCAGTACTTC
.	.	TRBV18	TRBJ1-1	CASSVDSGGLNTEAFF	TGTGCCAGCTCAGTAGATAGCGGTGGTCTCAACACTGAAGCTTTCTTT
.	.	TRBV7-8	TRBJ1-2	CASSADRTNYGYTF	TGTGCCAGCAGCGCGGACCGAACTAACTATGGCTACACCTTC
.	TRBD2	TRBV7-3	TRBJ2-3	CASSLWTLAGLTCDTQYF	TGTGCCAGCAGCTTATGGACCCTAGCGGGATTGACTTGCGATACGCAGTATTTT
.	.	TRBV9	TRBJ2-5	CASSDGQLQETQYF	TGTGCCAGCAGCGACGGGCAGCTCCAAGAGACCCAGTACTTC
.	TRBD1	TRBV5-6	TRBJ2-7	CASSSPPGQVSYEQYF	TGTGCCAGCAGCTCCCCCCCAGGACAGGTCTCCTACGAGCAGTACTTC
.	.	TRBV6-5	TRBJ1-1	CASSYSESPEAFF	TGTGCCAGCAGTTACTCGGAATCCCCTGAAGCTTTCTTT
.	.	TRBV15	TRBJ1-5	CATSISRDIDSNQPQHF	TGTGCCACCAGCATAAGCCGAGACATAGATAGCAATCAGCCCCAGCATTTT
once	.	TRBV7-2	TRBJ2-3	CASSLLGLGGVSTDTQYF	TGTGCCAGCAGCTTACTGGGGCTGGGGGGCGTAAGCACAGATACGCAGTATTTT
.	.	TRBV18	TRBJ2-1	CASSPPQGYNEQFF	TGTGCCAGCTCACCACCTCAGGGATACAATGAGCAGTTCTTC
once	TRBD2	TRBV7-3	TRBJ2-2	CASSSGLAGAGELFF	TGTGCCAGCAGCTCCGGACTAGCGGGAGCCGGGGAGCTGTTTTTT
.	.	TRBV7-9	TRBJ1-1	CASSPSGVQGIAEAFF	TGTGCCAGCAGCCCGAGCGGGGTTCAAGGGATCGCTGAAGCTTTCTTT
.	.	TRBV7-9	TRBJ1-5	CASSLGDSSSRGPQHF	TGTGCCAGCAGCTTAGGCGACAGCTCCTCTCGCGGCCCCCAGCATTTT
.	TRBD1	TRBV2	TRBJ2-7	CASIEKRTGAPYEQYF	TGTGCCAGCATCGAAAAAAGGACAGGAGCTCCCTACGAGCAGTACTTC
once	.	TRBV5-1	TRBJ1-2	CASSEGGVDGYTF	TGCGCCAGCAGCGAAGGGGGGGTCGATGGCTACACCTTC
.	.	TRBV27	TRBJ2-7	CASSLSYMHEQYF	TGTGCCAGCAGTTTATCGTATATGCACGAGCAGTACTTC
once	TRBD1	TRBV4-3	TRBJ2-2	CASSQEWDREGPGELFF	TGCGCCAGCAGCCAAGAATGGGACAGGGAGGGACCCGGGGAGCTGTTTTTT
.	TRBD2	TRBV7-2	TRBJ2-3	CASSSAEIAGGATDTQYF	TGTGCCAGCAGCTCAGCCGAGATAGCGGGAGGAGCCACAGATACGCAGTATTTT
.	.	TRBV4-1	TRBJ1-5	CASSQVGGHGQPQHF	TGCGCCAGCAGCCAAGTTGGGGGGCACGGGCAGCCCCAGCATTTT
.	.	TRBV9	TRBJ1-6	CASSVGGTRDLNSPLHF	TGTGCCAGCAGCGTAGGAGGGACACGGGACTTGAATTCACCCCTCCACTTT
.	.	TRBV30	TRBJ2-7	CACLSGSYEQYF	TGTGCCTGCCTCTCGGGTTCCTACGAGCAGTACTTC
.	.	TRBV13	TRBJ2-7	CASSAGNGMNF	TGTGCCAGCAGCGCCGGAAACGGTATGAACTTC
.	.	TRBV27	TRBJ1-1	CASSFSTGTEAFF	TGTGCCAGCAGTTTTAGTACAGGGACTGAAGCTTTCTTT
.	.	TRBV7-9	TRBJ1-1	CASSPVGMNTEAFF	TGTGCCAGCAGCCCAGTCGGGATGAACACTGAAGCTTTCTTT